A selection of T cell receptor beta chains follows, all from one sample in a study of blood T cell repertoires in COVID-19. Method: immunoSEQ multiplex PCR; TCRdb's copy keeps in-frame clones and lacks some. The table records about 130,000 clones, 70% to 85% of them present only once. The sample was peripheral blood. Every receptor here comes from a man aged 60 to 69 who had recovered from COVID-19. Both conserved end residues are part of each CDR3. The order of the fields is J gene, V gene, CDR3 protein.

j_call: TRBJ1-2
v_call: TRBV5-1
cdr3_aa: CASSSRQGTYGYTF

j_call: TRBJ1-1
v_call: TRBV7-8
cdr3_aa: CASRSDGSTEAFF

j_call: TRBJ2-3
v_call: TRBV21-1
cdr3_aa: CASSKGVAGVTDTQYF

j_call: TRBJ1-5
v_call: TRBV3-1/TRBV3-2
cdr3_aa: CASSQGGQGNQPQHF

j_call: TRBJ2-5
v_call: TRBV3-1/TRBV3-2
cdr3_aa: CASSQPGNAETQYF

j_call: TRBJ2-2
v_call: TRBV6-1
cdr3_aa: CASSEVLKVRGGELFF

j_call: TRBJ1-5
v_call: TRBV7-2
cdr3_aa: CASSLGGRGLHQPQHF

j_call: TRBJ1-3
v_call: TRBV6-6
cdr3_aa: CASRPPQGQGIYF

j_call: TRBJ1-5
v_call: TRBV7-8
cdr3_aa: CASSPLTGNQPQHF

j_call: TRBJ1-4
v_call: TRBV4-3
cdr3_aa: CASSQNDEKLFF

j_call: TRBJ1-1
v_call: TRBV30
cdr3_aa: CAWTDRGGWTEAFF

j_call: TRBJ1-1
v_call: TRBV5-1
cdr3_aa: CASSLGQGVTEAFF

j_call: TRBJ2-3
v_call: TRBV3-1/TRBV3-2
cdr3_aa: CASSHSGLAGTAADTQYF

j_call: TRBJ2-1
v_call: TRBV7-9
cdr3_aa: CASSFADRGGQFF

j_call: TRBJ2-2
v_call: TRBV12-3/TRBV12-4
cdr3_aa: CASIRVGTGELFF

j_call: TRBJ1-1
v_call: TRBV27
cdr3_aa: CASSSWTGVNTEAFF

j_call: TRBJ2-1
v_call: TRBV4-2
cdr3_aa: CASSQDRLAGGQFF

j_call: TRBJ2-1
v_call: TRBV29-1
cdr3_aa: CSTYRGQGQFF

j_call: TRBJ2-3
v_call: TRBV3-1/TRBV3-2
cdr3_aa: CASSQPGLATDTQYF

j_call: TRBJ2-1
v_call: TRBV4-3
cdr3_aa: CASSLMQGDNEQFF

j_call: TRBJ2-3
v_call: TRBV5-1
cdr3_aa: CASSRLAGDQAQYF

j_call: TRBJ2-5
v_call: TRBV7-8
cdr3_aa: CASSPSGGEETQYF

j_call: TRBJ1-1
v_call: TRBV15
cdr3_aa: CATSRDPLTGGTEAFF

j_call: TRBJ2-1
v_call: TRBV7-3
cdr3_aa: CATSTSGRANEQFF

j_call: TRBJ2-3
v_call: TRBV15
cdr3_aa: CATSRVIQLRTDTQYF

j_call: TRBJ1-2
v_call: TRBV5-1
cdr3_aa: CASRLDRNYGYTF

j_call: TRBJ2-5
v_call: TRBV28
cdr3_aa: CASRRLPRGQETQYF

j_call: TRBJ2-3
v_call: TRBV11-2
cdr3_aa: CASSSGDRTQYF

j_call: TRBJ1-1
v_call: TRBV12-3/TRBV12-4
cdr3_aa: CASSLNRAGAFF

j_call: TRBJ2-7
v_call: TRBV5-1
cdr3_aa: CASSSAGQGVREQYF

j_call: TRBJ1-4
v_call: TRBV27
cdr3_aa: CASSRTGGYEKLFF

j_call: TRBJ2-7
v_call: TRBV7-9
cdr3_aa: CASSFSNSGYEQYF

j_call: TRBJ2-4
v_call: TRBV28
cdr3_aa: CASSSSEPQKENIQYF

j_call: TRBJ2-7
v_call: TRBV7-2
cdr3_aa: CASSGSSGSYEQYF

j_call: TRBJ1-1
v_call: TRBV18
cdr3_aa: CASSAEGTEAFF

j_call: TRBJ2-7
v_call: TRBV6-2/TRBV6-3
cdr3_aa: CASSSDYEQYF

j_call: TRBJ1-1
v_call: TRBV7-9
cdr3_aa: CASSLGYDRVLTEAFF

j_call: TRBJ2-5
v_call: TRBV11-2
cdr3_aa: CASSLVGGELQETQYF

j_call: TRBJ2-1
v_call: TRBV11-3
cdr3_aa: CASSLFRYNEQFF

j_call: TRBJ2-7
v_call: TRBV5-6
cdr3_aa: CASSPPQGTYEQYF

j_call: TRBJ1-2
v_call: TRBV6-6
cdr3_aa: CASSQGQLENYGYTF

j_call: TRBJ1-1
v_call: TRBV5-4
cdr3_aa: CASSKGGGTTMNTEAFF